The TCR beta chain described here comes from a study of radiation and T cells in renal cell carcinoma (TCRdb year 2020). About the study as a whole: TCR beta sequencing covered 53 samples in total, comprising approximately 26 tumors and roughly 27 peripheral blood samples. The last blood draw happened 4 weeks after radiation, timed to coincide with nephrectomy. A total of roughly 3,900,000 unique CDR3 nucleotide sequences, encoding 2.5 million to 3 million unique CDR3 amino acid sequences, were found across all 53 samples.

Following the manufacturer's recommendations, the immunoSEQ kit was used to generate TCR beta libraries from genomic DNA. To prepare libraries, a first multiplex PCR with proprietary primers was run, followed by a second PCR that added unique barcodes, and a bead cleanup was done after each round. Each sample batch included a kit-provided positive control reaction and a negative control reaction. The final libraries underwent checking on an Agilent 4200 TapeStation D1000 ScreenTape, volumetric pooling, and quantification by qPCR. Sequencing was performed on an Illumina NextSeq500 with a MidOutput 150-cycle cartridge, and 156 Read1 and 15 Index1 cycles were run with kit custom primers. The pooled library was loaded at around 1 pM, and about 20% PhiX control was spiked in. As for the authors' bioinformatics: Vendor-processed data were analyzed in R, and a clonotype was defined as all T cells sharing the same CDR3 nucleotide sequence. In the clone abundance analyses, frequencies in each sample were normalized to that sample's 10,000 most abundant clones. Public T cell clones, which averaged fewer than five per sample, were removed prior to analysis. Tumor-enriched and baseline blood-enriched clonotypes were defined by at least a 32-fold difference in abundance between compartments. A beta-binomial differential abundance model was used to identify clonotypes that expanded or contracted between blood time points. Tumor-blood repertoire similarity was measured with the Baroni-Urbani and Buser coefficient, and group comparisons used two-tailed Wilcoxon tests in R. In its TCRdb copy, this immuneACCESS table keeps in-frame sequences only and misses some clones. Where compared with another copy, unresolved V genes explain less than half of these, and the others have no known cause. The V and J calls and clone size are taken from that table; D and trimming were inferred from the DNA. Within this sample are some 150,000 clones, with 86% of them counted one time only. The ten largest make up 15% to 20% of the sample.

What this sample's time point label stands for: blood 4 weeks post-SBRT, at nephrectomy. Interpreted using the paper, the treatment or condition label stands for: 15 Gy SBRT to primary tumor, nephrectomy 4 weeks later. The samples were obtained from a clinical trial, where primary renal cell carcinomas were treated with 15 Gy stereotactic body radiation therapy and then removed by nephrectomy 4 weeks afterward. Serial peripheral blood from radiation-treated patients was sampled at baseline, 2 weeks and 4 weeks after SBRT to track tumor-enriched clonotypes. Renal cell carcinoma with clear cell pathology was present in all patients. Genomic DNA for TCR sequencing was prepared using the QIAamp DNA Blood Mini Kit (Qiagen). The analyses included only samples that passed all quality control checks. This clone showed up just once. Its binding antigen is unknown. Within one base of it there is no much larger clone, and no base qualities were kept.

The germline V gene encodes CDR1 MDHEN and CDR2 SYDVKM. For this chain, trimming is 3 bases at the V end and 5 bases at the J end, and the number of junction bases without a gene match is 2. The CDR3, cysteine through phenylalanine, is 14 amino acids long. Only CDR3 DNA remains: 42 bases, in frame from the first base. General conclusions and limits of the study: Effects of radiation dose or scheduling on the TCR repertoire could not be addressed with the single-armed trial design. Top tumor clonotypes rose in blood from baseline to 2 weeks post-radiation, then contracted by 4 weeks, suggesting transient expansion of tumor-resident clones. Changes in the blood repertoire were not tracked past 4 weeks after treatment. No pretreatment tumor biopsies were available, so the baseline intratumoral presence of clonotypes could not be determined.

The sequences come from blood, collected from a patient whose treatment included radiotherapy and nephrectomy. The sequence links TRBV28 to TRBJ2-1, and TRBD2 aligns with 9 junction nucleotides. The TCR was taken from a woman aged 45-60 years with renal cell carcinoma. The DNA sequence is TGTGCCAGCAGTTTGCAGCGGGAGGACAATGAGCAGTTCTTC. Translated, it reads CASSLQREDNEQFF. This CDR3, with the reference TRBV28 and TRBJ2-1 proteins standing in past its ends, gives the full variable domain DVKVTQSSRYLVKRTGEKVFLECVQDMDHENMFWYRQDPGLGLRLIYFSYDVKMKEKGDIPEGYSVSREKKERFSLILESASTNQTSMYLCASSLQREDNEQFFGPGTRLTVL.